Presented here are 21 T cell receptor beta chains from one specimen sequenced in a study of early T cells in non-severe SARS-CoV-2 infection. One entry per CDR3 protein, called by TCRdb with MiXCR from the 5' RACE reads. The sample lists tens of thousands of distinct CDR3 sequences; about a tenth were seen once. The sample here was whole blood, taken at baseline. These receptors were collected from an adult who was a healthcare worker with PCR-confirmed SARS-CoV-2 infection or an uninfected control (not recorded which).

The J gene is TRBJ2-3, the V gene TRBV27, with D perhaps TRBD1 (7 bases). The V gene's germline CDR1 is MNHEY and CDR2 SMNVEV (reference sequence). The CDR3 extends over 14 amino acids. Trimming cost V 2 bases and J 5 bases, with 11 bases left between them. The CDR3 loop reads CASSLGQGGDTQYF. The CDR3 bases are TGTGCCAGCAGTTTAGGGCAGGGGGGAGATACGCAGTATTTT.

The CDR3 sequence is CASSARGGLQYNEQFF. In DNA form, the CDR3 reads TGTGCCAGCAGCGCAAGGGGGGGACTACAGTACAATGAGCAGTTCTTC. This chain uses TRBV9 with TRBJ2-1, with a weak D call TRBD2 (7 bases). Per the germline V gene, CDR1 is SGDLS and CDR2 is YYNGEE. Trimming removed 3 bases at V and 4 bases at J, with 17 bases between. CDR3 size: 16 residues. The full variable domain, in which reference TRBV9 and TRBJ2-1 provide the parts outside the CDR3, is DSGVTQTPKHLITATGQRVTLRCSPRSGDLSVYWYQQSLDQGLQFLIQYYNGEERAKGNILERFSAQQFPDLHSELNLSSLELGDSALYFCASSARGGLQYNEQFFGPGTRLTVL.

The chain recombines TRBV9 with TRBJ2-3; 8 bases match TRBD1. CDR3 length equals 16 residues. Germline V gene data show CDR1 as SGDLS and CDR2 as YYNGEE. With 0 bases clipped from V and 3 bases from J, the junction kept 6 bases outside the gene matches. The CDR3 nucleotides read TGTGCCAGCAGCGTAGCTACTAACAGGGGGACAGATACGCAGTATTTT. Translating gives CASSVATNRGTDTQYF.

This clonotype turned up a few times. The chain combines TRBV19 with TRBJ1-5; possible D gene TRBD1, 5 bases. Germline CDR1 is LNHDA and CDR2 is SQIVND (reference sequence). V was pared by 6 bases and J by 1 base, with 10 bases between. The CDR3 spans 14 residues. CDR3 residues: CASSFRDSNQPQHF. As DNA, the CDR3 is TGTGCCAGTAGCTTCCGGGACAGCAATCAGCCCCAGCATTTT.

The CDR3 reads CAISEGRQGINYEQYF. Here the CDR3 DNA reads TGTGCCATCAGTGAGGGCCGACAGGGAATTAATTACGAGCAGTACTTC. The rearrangement joins TRBV10-3 to TRBJ2-7; 7 bases agree with TRBD1. CDR3 length equals 16 residues. The V and J ends lost 2 bases and 4 bases, in that order; junction bases with no gene match: 11. CDR1 is ENHRY, CDR2 SYGVKD, per germline.

This clonotype was observed at least ten times. The chain couples TRBV2 to TRBJ2-2; 9 bases agree with TRBD2. The germline V gene encodes CDR1 SNHLY and CDR2 FYNNEI. CDR3 size: 16 residues. V shed 4 bases, J shed 6 bases, and the junction held 9 bases outside the gene matches. DNA of the CDR3: TGTGCCAGCAGTGCCCTGGGACTAGCAAATCCCGGGGAGCTGTTTTTT. Amino acids: CASSALGLANPGELFF.

This clonotype was counted many times. The gene calls are TRBV2 and TRBJ2-3; no definite D call. This CDR3 is 17 amino acids long. Germline loops: CDR1 SNHLY, CDR2 FYNNEI. V was shortened by 7 bases and J by 0 bases, with 20 bases between the two germline ends. CDR3 sequence (DNA): TGTGCCAGCACTTACTTGGGCGGATCTACTAGCACAGATACGCAGTATTTT. Translating it yields CASTYLGGSTSTDTQYF.

This chain links TRBV29-1 with TRBJ2-3; TRBD1 is a possible D gene (6 bases). The germline V gene has CDR1 SQVTM and CDR2 ANQGSEA. V lost 1 base and J lost 3, with 14 bases in between. This CDR3 is built from 15 residues. CDR3 in amino acids: CSVEGTAVGTDTQYF. The CDR3, as DNA: TGCAGCGTTGAAGGGACAGCTGTGGGGACAGATACGCAGTATTTT.

This rearrangement joins TRBV20-1 to TRBJ2-7, with 10 bases matching TRBD2. V shed 2 bases and J 5 bases; nucleotides not matched to a gene: 3. The CDR3 runs to 13 residues. Germline V gene sequence: CDR1 DFQATT, CDR2 SNEGSKA (reference sequence). The DNA for the CDR3 is TGCAGTGCTAGATATAGCGGGGGGAACGAGCAGTACTTC. It encodes CSARYSGGNEQYF.

This clonotype was recorded many times. V and J are TRBV10-3 and TRBJ2-3; TRBD1 agrees at 10 bases. This CDR3 has 18 amino acids. V was clipped by 6 bases and J by 2 bases; unmatched bases: 14. In germline, CDR1 is ENHRY, CDR2 SYGVKD. The CDR3 is CAISAGTGAGFYTDTQYF. The CDR3 region has the DNA TGTGCCATCAGCGCCGGGACAGGGGCCGGCTTCTACACAGATACGCAGTATTTT.

This clonotype was seen many times. The chain joins TRBV20-1 to TRBJ2-3; D may be TRBD2 (5 bases). This CDR3 region has 15 residues. The germline V gene has CDR1 DFQATT and CDR2 SNEGSKA (reference sequence). Trimming removed 0 bases at V and 1 base at J, with 11 bases between. CDR3 nucleotides: TGCAGTGCTAGAGACGGCGGGTGGGGCACAGATACGCAGTATTTT. Protein: CSARDGGWGTDTQYF.

The V gene is TRBV19, the J gene TRBJ2-7, with D perhaps TRBD1 (5 bases). Trimming cost V 2 bases and J 6 bases, with 8 bases left between them. This CDR3 comprises 12 residues. Germline values: CDR1 LNHDA, CDR2 SQIVND (reference sequence). The DNA of the CDR3 is TGTGCCAGTAGTATATGGCAGGGCGAGCAGTACTTC. Its protein product is CASSIWQGEQYF.

Ten or more counts support this clonotype. This chain links TRBV4-1 with TRBJ2-3; TRBD1 is a possible D gene (6 bases). Germline lookup yields CDR1 MGHRA and CDR2 YSYEKL. This CDR3 comprises 16 residues. The V and J ends lost 2 bases and 2 bases respectively, with 14 bases between them. CDR3 amino acids: CASSQTEQGITDTQYF. For the CDR3, the DNA is TGCGCCAGCAGCCAAACCGAACAGGGAATCACAGATACGCAGTATTTT.

The chain joins TRBV10-2 to TRBJ1-1; tentatively, D is TRBD1 (5 bases). Looked up from germline, CDR1 is WSHSY and CDR2 is SAAADI. Trimming left V 5 bases short and J 0 bases short, with 10 bases between. This CDR3 has 14 amino acids. The chain's CDR3 is CASSWGTMNTEAFF. CDR3 bases: TGCGCCAGCAGTTGGGGCACCATGAACACTGAAGCTTTCTTT.

This clonotype was recorded at least ten times. The chain is built from TRBV2 and TRBJ1-1; unclear D gene. The germline V gene has CDR1 SNHLY and CDR2 FYNNEI. This CDR3 spans 13 amino acids. V lost 4 bases, J lost 1 base, and 7 bases lay in between. The CDR3 DNA is TGTGCCAGCAGTGTTTTGGAGAACACTGAAGCTTTCTTT. Residues: CASSVLENTEAFF.

This clonotype was counted a few times. The gene calls are TRBV20-1 and TRBJ1-5, with 9 bases lining up with TRBD1. Germline V gene sequence: CDR1 DFQATT, CDR2 SNEGSKA (reference sequence). The junction had 4 bases not matched to a gene; V was cut back by 4 bases and J by 6 bases. The CDR3 runs to 13 residues. This CDR3 is CSAIRDRAQPQHF. The CDR3 DNA follows: TGCAGTGCTATCCGGGACAGGGCTCAGCCCCAGCATTTT.

This clonotype was observed a few times. The chain uses TRBV6-6 and TRBJ1-1; D unclear. Germline V CDR1 and CDR2: MNHNY, SVGAGI (reference sequence). V was pared by 5 bases and J by 1 base, with 8 bases between. CDR3 length equals 13 residues. The DNA of the CDR3 is TGTGCCAGCAGTCGGACGGGGAACACTGAAGCTTTCTTT. It specifies CASSRTGNTEAFF.

The chain couples TRBV9 to TRBJ2-1; 13 positions agree with TRBD2. Germline V CDR1 and CDR2: SGDLS, YYNGEE. V dropped 3 bases and J dropped 10; count of bases not matched to a gene: 1. CDR3 length: 13 residues. The CDR3 DNA reads as TGTGCCAGCAGCGCGACTAGCGGGGGGGAGCAGTTCTTC. Translation: CASSATSGGEQFF.

CDR3 coding DNA: TGTGCCAGCCTCGGGGTTTTTGGAGGAGATACGCAGTATTTT. This translates into CASLGVFGGDTQYF. This rearrangement joins TRBV6-1 to TRBJ2-3, with a tentative D call TRBD2 (5 bases). The CDR3 covers 14 residues. Germline V gene lookup returns CDR1 MNHNS and CDR2 SASEGT. Trimming took off 8 bases at V and 5 bases at J, with 17 bases between the two ends.

CDR3 sequence reads: CAWSAGGSNYGYTF. The CDR3 DNA sequence: TGTGCCTGGAGTGCCGGCGGATCGAACTATGGCTACACCTTC. The chain recombines TRBV30 with TRBJ1-2; D is ambiguous. This CDR3 region has 14 residues. Between the trimmed V and J ends, which lost 1 base and 2 bases, there was a span of 11 bases. Germline V CDR1 and CDR2: GTSNPN, SVGIG (reference sequence).

This clonotype was picked up a small number of times. The rearrangement joins TRBV5-4 to TRBJ1-6; TRBD1 agrees at 10 bases. This CDR3 contains 17 residues. Looked up from germline, CDR1 is SGHNT and CDR2 is YYREEE (reference sequence). V shed 5 bases and J 4 bases; nucleotides not matched to a gene: 9. The CDR3 protein is CASRPGTGDNYNSPLHF. The CDR3, as DNA: TGTGCCAGCAGGCCCGGGACAGGGGATAATTATAATTCACCCCTCCACTTT. The variable domain in full, completed from reference TRBV5-4 and TRBJ1-6, reads ETGVTQSPTHLIKTRGQQVTLRCSSQSGHNTVSWYQQALGQGPQFIFQYYREEENGRGNFPPRFSGLQFPNYSSELNVNALELDDSALYLCASRPGTGDNYNSPLHFGNGTRLTVT.